The clone carrying this TCR beta chain has only one observation. Its antigen is as yet unknown. Assay: immunoSEQ multiplex PCR; the TCRdb copy retains only in-frame clones and omits some. Among about 69,000 clones, 80% were seen once, and the ten largest hold under 3%. CDR1 is LGHNA and CDR2 is YNFKEQ in the germline V gene. Trimming shortened V by 0 bases and J by 5 bases, and 7 bases separated the two germline ends. CDR3 length: 13 amino acids. The data are from a study of OX40 agonist ivuxolimab in advanced cancers. Study-wide points: More expanded clones were found, on average, in CD8+ than in CD4+ T cells.

The sequence derives from an adult with an advanced solid tumor such as melanoma, head and neck, liver or kidney cancer. Sequenced here: CD4+ or CD8+ T cells sorted from blood, sampled in a trial of the OX40 agonist ivuxolimab. The J gene is TRBJ1-2, the V gene TRBV4-2, with TRBD1 as a possible D gene (5 bases). The chain's CDR3 is CASSQDREYGYTF. The CDR3 DNA reads as TGTGCCAGCAGCCAAGACAGGGAATATGGCTACACCTTC.